This TCR beta chain originates from a study of T-cell memory formation after mild COVID-19. Findings of the study overall: Later expanders leaned CD4+, whereas clones that contracted between day 15 and 85 were balanced CD4/CD8.

Barcoded TCR alpha and TCR beta cDNA libraries with UMIs came from 5'RACE using constant-segment primers. TCRdb re-called the 5' RACE reads through MiXCR, storing one row per CDR3 protein. The data show about 81,000 distinct CDR3 sequences, around 27% seen once. V was cut by 3 bases and J by 7 bases, with 16 bases left in between. The CDR3 covers 14 residues. In regard to this clonotype: The antigen is not known.

Material: PBMCs or a T cell subset sorted from them (not recorded which). This sequence was found in a young man who had mild COVID-19 (a few samples of this study predate the infection). Cell type and time point are not known. The chain links TRBV12-3 or TRBV12-4 to TRBJ2-7; maybe TRBD2 (6 bases). CDR3 protein: CASSLRDFALEQYF. The DNA of the CDR3 is TGTGCCAGCAGTTTGCGGGACTTCGCTTTAGAGCAGTACTTC.